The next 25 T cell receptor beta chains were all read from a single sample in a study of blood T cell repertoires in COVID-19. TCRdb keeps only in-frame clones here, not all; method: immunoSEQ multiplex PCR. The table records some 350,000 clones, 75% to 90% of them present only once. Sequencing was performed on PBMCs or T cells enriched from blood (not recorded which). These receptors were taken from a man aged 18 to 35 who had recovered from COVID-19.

DNA for the CDR3: TGTGCCAGCAACGGGGGGCTATACAATGAGCAGTTCTTC. This sequence encodes CASNGGLYNEQFF. The chain has TRBV2 and TRBJ2-1; a weak D match, TRBD2 (7 bases). Germline values: CDR1 SNHLY, CDR2 FYNNEI. The CDR3 has 13 residues. The ends were cut back, 7 bases at V and 4 bases at J, with 11 bases in the middle.

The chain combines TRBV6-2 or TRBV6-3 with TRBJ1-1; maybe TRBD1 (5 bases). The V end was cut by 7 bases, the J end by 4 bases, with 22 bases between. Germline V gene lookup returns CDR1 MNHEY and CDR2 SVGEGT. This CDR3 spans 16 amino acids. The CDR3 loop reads CASIPLGSGIGTEAFF. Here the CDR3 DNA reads TGTGCCAGCATCCCACTGGGGTCAGGGATCGGCACTGAAGCTTTCTTT.

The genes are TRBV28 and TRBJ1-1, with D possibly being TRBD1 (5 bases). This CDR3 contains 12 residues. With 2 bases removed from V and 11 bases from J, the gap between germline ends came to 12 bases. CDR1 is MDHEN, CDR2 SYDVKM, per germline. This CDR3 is CASSLRGLRAFF. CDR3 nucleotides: TGTGCCAGCAGTTTAAGGGGACTGAGGGCTTTCTTT.

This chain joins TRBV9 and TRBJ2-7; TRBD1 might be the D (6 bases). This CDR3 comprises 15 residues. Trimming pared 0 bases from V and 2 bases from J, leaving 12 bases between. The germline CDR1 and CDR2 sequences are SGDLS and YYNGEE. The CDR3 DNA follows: TGTGCCAGCAGCGTAGGGCAGGGGACGCCCTACGAGCAGTACTTC. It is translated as CASSVGQGTPYEQYF.

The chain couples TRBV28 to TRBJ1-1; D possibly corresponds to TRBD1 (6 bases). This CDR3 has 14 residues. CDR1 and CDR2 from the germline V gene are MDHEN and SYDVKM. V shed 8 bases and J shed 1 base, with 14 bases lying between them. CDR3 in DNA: TGTGCCAGCGGACCGGGACACCCGAACACTGAAGCTTTCTTT. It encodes CASGPGHPNTEAFF.

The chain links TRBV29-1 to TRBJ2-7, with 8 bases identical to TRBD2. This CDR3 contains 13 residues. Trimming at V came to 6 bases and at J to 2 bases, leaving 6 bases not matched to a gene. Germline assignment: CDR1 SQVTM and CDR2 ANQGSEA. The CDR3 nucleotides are TGCAGCGTCATAGCGGGGTTCGCCTACGAGCAGTACTTC. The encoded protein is CSVIAGFAYEQYF.

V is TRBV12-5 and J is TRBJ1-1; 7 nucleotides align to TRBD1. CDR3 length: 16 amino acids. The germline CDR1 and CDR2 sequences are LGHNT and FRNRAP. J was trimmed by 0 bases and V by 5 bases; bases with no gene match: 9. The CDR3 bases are TGTGCTAGTGGTCTCCGGGACAGTTCTTTGAACACTGAAGCTTTCTTT. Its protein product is CASGLRDSSLNTEAFF.

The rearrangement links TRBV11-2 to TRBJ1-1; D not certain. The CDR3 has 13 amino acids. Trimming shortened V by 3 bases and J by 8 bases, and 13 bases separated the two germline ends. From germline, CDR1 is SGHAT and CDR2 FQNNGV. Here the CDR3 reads CASSFRSLLEAFF. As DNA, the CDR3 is TGTGCCAGCAGCTTTAGGAGTCTCTTAGAAGCTTTCTTT.

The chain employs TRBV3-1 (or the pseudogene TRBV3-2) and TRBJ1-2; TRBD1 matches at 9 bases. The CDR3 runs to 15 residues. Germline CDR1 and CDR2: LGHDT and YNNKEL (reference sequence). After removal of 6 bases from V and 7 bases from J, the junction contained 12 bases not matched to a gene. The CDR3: CASSLLTGGMGGYTF. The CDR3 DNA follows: TGTGCCAGCAGTTTATTGACAGGGGGAATGGGTGGCTACACCTTC.

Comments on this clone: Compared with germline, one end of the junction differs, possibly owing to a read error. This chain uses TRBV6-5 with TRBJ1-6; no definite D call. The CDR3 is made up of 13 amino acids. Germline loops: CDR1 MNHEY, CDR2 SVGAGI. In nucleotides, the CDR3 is TGTGCCAGCAGTCACTCCTATAATTCACCCCTCCACTTT. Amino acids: CASSHSYNSPLHF.

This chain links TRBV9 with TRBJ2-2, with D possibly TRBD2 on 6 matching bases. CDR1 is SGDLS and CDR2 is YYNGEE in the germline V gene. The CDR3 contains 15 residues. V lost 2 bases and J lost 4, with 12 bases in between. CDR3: CASSVGGARTGELFF. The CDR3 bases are TGTGCCAGCAGCGTCGGAGGGGCTCGCACCGGGGAGCTGTTTTTT.

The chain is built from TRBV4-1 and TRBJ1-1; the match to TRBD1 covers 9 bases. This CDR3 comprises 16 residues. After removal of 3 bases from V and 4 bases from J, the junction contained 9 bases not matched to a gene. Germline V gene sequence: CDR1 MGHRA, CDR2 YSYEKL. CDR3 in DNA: TGCGCCAGCAGCCAGTCTACAGGGGGCGCTGGCACTGAAGCTTTCTTT. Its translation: CASSQSTGGAGTEAFF.

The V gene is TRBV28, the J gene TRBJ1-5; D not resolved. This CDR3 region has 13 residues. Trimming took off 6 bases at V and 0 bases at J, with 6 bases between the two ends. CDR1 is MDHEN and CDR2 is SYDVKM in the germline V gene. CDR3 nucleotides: TGTGCCAGCAGAGCGTATAGCAATCAGCCCCAGCATTTT. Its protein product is CASRAYSNQPQHF. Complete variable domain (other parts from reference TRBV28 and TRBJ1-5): DVKVTQSSRYLVKRTGEKVFLECVQDMDHENMFWYRQDPGLGLRLIYFSYDVKMKEKGDIPEGYSVSREKKERFSLILESASTNQTSMYLCASRAYSNQPQHFGDGTRLSIL.

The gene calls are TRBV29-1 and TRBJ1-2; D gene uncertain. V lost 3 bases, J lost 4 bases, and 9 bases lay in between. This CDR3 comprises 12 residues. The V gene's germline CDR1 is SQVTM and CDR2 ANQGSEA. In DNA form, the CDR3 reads TGCAGCGTTGATCTAATAAGCTATGGCTACACCTTC. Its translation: CSVDLISYGYTF.

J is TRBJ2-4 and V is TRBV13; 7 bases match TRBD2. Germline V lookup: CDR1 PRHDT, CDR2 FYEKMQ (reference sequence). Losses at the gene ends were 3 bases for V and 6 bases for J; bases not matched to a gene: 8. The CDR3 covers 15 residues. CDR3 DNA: TGTGCCAGCAGCTTCCGCGGGGGATCCGGAAACATTCAGTACTTC. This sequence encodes CASSFRGGSGNIQYF.

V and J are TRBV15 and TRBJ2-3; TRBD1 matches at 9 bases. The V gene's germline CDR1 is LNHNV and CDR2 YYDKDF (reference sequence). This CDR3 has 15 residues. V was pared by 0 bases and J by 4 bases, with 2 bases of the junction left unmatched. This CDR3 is CATSRDRQGADTQYF. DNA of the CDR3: TGTGCCACCAGCAGAGATCGACAGGGGGCAGATACGCAGTATTTT.

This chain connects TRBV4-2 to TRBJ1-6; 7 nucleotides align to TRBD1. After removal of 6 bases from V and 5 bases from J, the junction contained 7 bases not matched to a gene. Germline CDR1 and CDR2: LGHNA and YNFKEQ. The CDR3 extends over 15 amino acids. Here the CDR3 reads CASSTTGADNSPLHF. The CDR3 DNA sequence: TGTGCCAGCAGTACCACAGGGGCCGATAATTCACCCCTCCACTTT.

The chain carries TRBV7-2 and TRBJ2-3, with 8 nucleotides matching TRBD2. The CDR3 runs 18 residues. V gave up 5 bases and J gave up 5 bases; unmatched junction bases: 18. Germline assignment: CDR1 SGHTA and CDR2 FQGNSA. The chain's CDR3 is CASSPTAGSQRGRDTQYF. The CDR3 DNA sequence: TGTGCCAGCAGCCCCACCGCCGGGTCCCAGCGGGGGAGAGATACGCAGTATTTT.

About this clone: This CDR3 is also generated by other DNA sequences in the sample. As DNA, the CDR3 is TGCAGCGTTGAAGGGAGCTCCTACGAGCAGTACTTC. Translating gives CSVEGSSYEQYF. The rearrangement uses TRBV29-1 and TRBJ2-7; no clear D. Trimming pared 1 base from V and 0 bases from J, leaving 4 bases between. This CDR3 is 12 amino acids long. Germline-derived CDR1 and CDR2 are SQVTM and ANQGSEA.

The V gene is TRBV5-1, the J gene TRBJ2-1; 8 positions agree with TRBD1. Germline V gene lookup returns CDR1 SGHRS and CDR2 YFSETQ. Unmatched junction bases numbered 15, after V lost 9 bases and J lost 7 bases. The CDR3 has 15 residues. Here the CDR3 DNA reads TGCGCCACCTTTACACCAGGGGGCGTATTAAATGAGCAGTTCTTC. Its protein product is CATFTPGGVLNEQFF.

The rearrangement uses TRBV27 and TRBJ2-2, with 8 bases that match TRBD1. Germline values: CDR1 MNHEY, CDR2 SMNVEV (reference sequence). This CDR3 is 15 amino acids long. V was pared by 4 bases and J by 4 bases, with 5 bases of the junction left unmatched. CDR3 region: CASSSGQGVTGELFF. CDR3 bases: TGTGCCAGCAGTTCCGGACAGGGTGTCACCGGGGAGCTGTTTTTT.

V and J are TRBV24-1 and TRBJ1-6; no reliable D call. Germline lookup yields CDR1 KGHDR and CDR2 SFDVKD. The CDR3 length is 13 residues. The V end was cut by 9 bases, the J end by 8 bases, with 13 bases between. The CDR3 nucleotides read TGTGCCACCCAGGCCGCCAACTATTCACCCCTCCACTTT. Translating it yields CATQAANYSPLHF.

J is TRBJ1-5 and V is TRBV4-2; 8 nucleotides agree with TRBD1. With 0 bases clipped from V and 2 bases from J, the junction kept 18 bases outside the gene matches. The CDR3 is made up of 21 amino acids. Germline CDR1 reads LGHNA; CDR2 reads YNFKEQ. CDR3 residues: CASSQERGQEKSGGGNQPQHF. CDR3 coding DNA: TGTGCCAGCAGCCAAGAAAGGGGACAGGAGAAGAGTGGCGGGGGCAATCAGCCCCAGCATTTT.

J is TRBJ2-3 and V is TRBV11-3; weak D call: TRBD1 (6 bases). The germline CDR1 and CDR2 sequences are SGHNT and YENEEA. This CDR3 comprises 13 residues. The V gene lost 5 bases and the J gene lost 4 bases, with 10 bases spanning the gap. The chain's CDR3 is CASSRPGADTQYF. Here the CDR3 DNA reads TGTGCCAGCAGCAGGCCAGGGGCAGATACGCAGTATTTT.

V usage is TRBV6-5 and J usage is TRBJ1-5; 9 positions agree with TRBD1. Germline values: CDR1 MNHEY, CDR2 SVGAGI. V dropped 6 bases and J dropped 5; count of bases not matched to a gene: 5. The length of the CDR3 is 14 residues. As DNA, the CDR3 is TGTGCCAGCAGCCTGGGACAGGGAGATCAGCCCCAGCATTTT. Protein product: CASSLGQGDQPQHF.